This T cell receptor (beta chain) emerged from a study of cytomegalovirus exposure and HLA in healthy donors. Study-level points and caveats: Common viral pathogens were later found to be apparently linked to several of the most significant clusters. An analysis was carried out at a later point. It showed that HLA-associated TCR beta chains were more clonally expanded than equally common non-associated chains. The study put some 150 TCR beta chains on its list as cytomegalovirus-associated.

Use of 60 Vbeta and 13 Jbeta primers characterized the PCR. Measured with immunoSEQ multiplex PCR; TCRdb has only the in-frame clones, and not every one. Of 100,000 to 150,000 clones in the sample, approximately 80% were seen once. The V gene lost 2 bases and the J gene lost 1 base, with 14 bases spanning the gap. Looked up from germline, CDR1 is LGHNA and CDR2 is YSLEER. This CDR3 has 17 amino acids. Remarks on this clone: Its antigen is still unknown.

Material for sequencing was PBMCs. The sequence was collected from a female donor in good health and CMV-seronegative. The chain carries TRBV4-3 and TRBJ1-4; D remains ambiguous. The CDR3 reads CASSQHPGAGTNEKLFF. The DNA for the CDR3 is TGCGCCAGCAGCCAACACCCGGGAGCGGGAACTAATGAAAAACTGTTTTTT.